The T cell receptor beta chain under discussion was sequenced for a study of PD-1 blockade in classical Hodgkin lymphoma (dated by TCRdb to 2020 to 2022). Regarding the complete study: Nivolumab dosing was 3 mg/kg intravenously every 2 weeks, continuing until either disease progression or unacceptable toxicity. The study used CyTOF and TCR beta sequencing to define a peripheral blood immune signature of response to PD-1 blockade in classical Hodgkin lymphoma. What the work shows at the level of the full study, not this receptor alone: The study was restricted to a single clinical trial cohort, and the causes of repertoire differences, possibly disease activity or prior therapy, were left undefined. Newly diagnosed patients were reported to have lower baseline TCR diversity than healthy donors, and relapsed/refractory patients were reported to have lower baseline TCR diversity still. CD4+ but not CD8+ TCR diversity rose significantly by C4D1 (p=0.0027 vs p=0.16), most apparent in complete responders (p=0.02). Patients starting nivolumab less than 1 year after ASCT had lower diversity and were excluded from later analyses to avoid confounding by immune reconstitution. Baseline diversity similar to that of newly diagnosed patients was observed in trial patients achieving complete response, whereas significantly lower diversity was observed in partial responders and progressors.

The Qiagen DNeasy kit was used to extract genomic DNA from unsorted PBMCs and from the negatively selected CD4+ and CD8+ fractions. Amplification of TCR beta CDR3 regions was done by immunoSEQ multiplex PCR with primers that anneal to V and J segments. Amplification bias was minimized using a synthetic immune receptor repertoire, and residual bias was removed computationally after sequencing. Under the source paper's analysis protocol: Repertoire diversity was quantified as the Shannon entropy index using custom Python scripts. Unsorted, CD4+ and CD8+ repertoires were analyzed separately, except in combined analyses where CD4+ and CD8+ sequences were merged in silico. Clonal expansion was defined as at least a 2-fold frequency increase after treatment relative to C1D1, with a pseudocount of 0.5 for undetected baseline clones. Clones with 0 or 1 copy at C1D1 were classified as singleton clones, and clones with 2 or more copies were classified as non-singleton clones. Clones expanded in unsorted samples were annotated as CD4+, CD8+ or unknown by matching protein sequences in sorted samples from the same patient. Diversity changes from C1D1 to C4D1 were tested in paired samples using Wilcoxon tests. TCRdb carries this immuneACCESS record with in-frame sequences only. Its versions omit some clonotypes, under half of them owing to an unresolved V gene in the studies checked, with the rest unexplained. The V and J calls and the clone size are those of that table, but D and trimming were determined from the DNA. Across this sample there are more than 10,000 clones, with more than 85% seen only once. Over 9.5% of the sample is in the top ten clones.

At the junction V is shortened by 6 bases and J by 3 bases; bases outside the gene matches: 4. CDR1 SGHAT and CDR2 FQNNGV were looked up in the germline V gene. The CDR3, cysteine through phenylalanine, is 13 amino acids long. Kept here is only the CDR3 DNA, which spans 39 bases and is read in frame from base 1. This clone was seen once. This receptor's antigen is unknown. Per-base quality was not reported, and no clone a single base away is much larger than it. Interpreted using the paper, the time point label stands for: cycle 1 day 1 (C1D1), immediately before nivolumab initiation. Every trial patient had relapsed after autologous stem cell transplantation, and cohorts A, B and C differed in prior brentuximab vedotin exposure. The trial cohort included 55 to 60 patients with relapsed/refractory classical Hodgkin lymphoma, and each patient had a best overall response of complete response, partial response or progressive disease. Single-agent nivolumab was administered to trial patients in the multi-cohort phase II CheckMate 205 trial. An independent review committee assessed best overall response by applying the 2007 International Working Group response criteria. Trial PBMCs were collected immediately before nivolumab initiation (C1D1) and during therapy at cycle 2 day 1 and cycle 4 day 1. Peripheral blood was collected in 8 mL Vacutainer Cell Preparation Tubes, from which PBMCs were isolated by centrifugation and then cryopreserved.

The sequences come from peripheral blood mononuclear cells (PBMCs), collected at baseline. This receptor chain uses TRBV11-2 and TRBJ2-5; the junction holds 7 bases that match TRBD1. The TCR originated in a human donor with classical Hodgkin lymphoma. The bases are TGTGCCAGCAGTTCCGACAGGGAAGAGACCCAGTACTTC. It codes for CASSSDREETQYF.